This T cell receptor beta chain was found in a study of blood T cell repertoires in COVID-19 (dated by TCRdb to about 2020). Regarding the complete study: Collaborator samples came from the United States, Italy and Spain and covered acute and convalescent phases of COVID-19. The material from the prospective study consisted of cDNA or gDNA derived from T cells, B-cell-depleted T cells, or PBMCs. Subjects who had been exposed to COVID-19, were actively infected with it, or had recovered from it provided the deeply sampled blood TCRbeta repertoires that made up the dataset. A freely available public database, intended as a resource for researchers studying the immune response to SARS-CoV-2, is where the repertoires were released. The samples were drawn from two sources: the first 160 participants of the ongoing ImmuneRACE study, and 950 to 1,500 subjects contributed by 6 global collaborators. The sample metadata nearly always contained a de-identified subject ID, COVID-19 status, age in years and sex. Where HLA class I and class II types were available, the types were taken from metadata supplied by the sample provider, not from assay-based typing. The investigation overall reported the following: The amount of clinical and demographic metadata varied by source and participant and was provided uncurated.

On this clone itself: The target of this receptor is not known. Base qualities are not at hand, and no much larger clone is one base apart. In the same sample, other DNA sequences code for this CDR3.

TCRbeta CDR3 regions were amplified from genomic DNA using the immunoSEQ Assay, a bias-controlled multiplex PCR. Per the authors' processing: The number of nucleated cells in each sample was estimated from the amplification of reference gene primers within the assay. To quantify the absolute abundance of each unique TCRbeta CDR3 rearrangement, sequence reads were collapsed and filtered. For each sample, productive Simpson clonality was calculated as the square root of Simpson's diversity index across productive rearrangements. Imported from immuneACCESS, the table was reduced by TCRdb to in-frame sequences with V and J called. These copies leave out some clones; in studies compared against another copy, an unresolved V gene accounts for under half, and the cause of the remainder is not known. The DNA gave D and trimming, while V, J and clone size come from that table. Present in this sample are under 200,000 clones, roughly 93% of which were seen just once. About 2.5% of the sample comes from the top ten.

Whole blood was collected in K2EDTA tubes by collaborating institutions according to the institutions' own protocols. For TCRbeta analysis, collaborator samples were shipped as frozen whole blood, as isolated PBMCs, or as DNA extracted from either sample type. Per the germline V gene (reference sequence), GTSNPN is the CDR1 and SVGIG is the CDR2. V is clipped by 0 bases and J by 8 bases, and the sequence between their germline boundaries is 13 bases long. The cysteine opens and the phenylalanine closes a CDR3 of 13 amino acids. The sequence is cut down to CDR3 DNA, 39 bases in frame from base 1. The sample consisted of peripheral blood. This receptor was identified in a man younger than 35 with acute or convalescent COVID-19. The rearranged chain carries TRBV30 and TRBJ1-1; TRBD1 is a possible D gene, resting on 6 matching bases. The CDR3 amino acid sequence is: CAWSVSRGTEAFF. The DNA is as follows: TGTGCCTGGAGTGTTAGCAGAGGGACAGAAGCTTTCTTT.